This note documents a single T cell receptor beta chain sequence. The authors' processing: Amplification with reference gene primers provided the estimates of nucleated cell counts. Generated by immunoSEQ multiplex PCR, the TCRdb table keeps only in-frame clones and is missing some. D and trimming were read from the DNA, whereas the V and J calls and clone size are those reported in that table. The sample holds approximately 200,000 clones, around nine tenths seen once. CDR3 length: 14 amino acids. V dropped 1 base and J dropped 3 bases, with 9 bases sitting between them. In germline, CDR1 is SGHVS, CDR2 FQNEAQ. The data were taken from a study of blood T cell repertoires in COVID-19. Study-level information: Sources were T cells, B-cell-depleted T cells, or PBMCs; the material itself was cDNA or gDNA.

The source of this sequence is a woman in her sixties or seventies with acute or convalescent COVID-19. V and J are TRBV7-8 and TRBJ2-5; D might be TRBD2 (6 bases). The material sequenced was peripheral blood. The CDR3: CASSLVWGEETQYF. CDR3 coding DNA: TGTGCCAGCAGCTTAGTGTGGGGGGAAGAGACCCAGTACTTC.